The entry that follows covers one T cell receptor (beta chain) sequence. No cognate antigen has been identified for it. One base away there is no much larger clone; base qualities are not given. V sheds 6 bases and J sheds 7 bases, leaving 15 bases between their ends. The germline V gene (reference sequence) supplies CDR1 LNHDA and CDR2 SQIVND. The CDR3 runs 13 residues from the cysteine to the phenylalanine. Solely the CDR3 DNA is kept, with 39 bases framed from the first base. This specimen comes from a study of control samples from healthy donors and cancer patients (TCRdb year 2020). To prepare the library, the immunoSEQ multiplex PCR assay was applied. The table was pulled from immuneACCESS by TCRdb, which kept in-frame rearrangements only. Such tables lose some clones; where checked, under half of the loss comes from unresolved V genes, and the rest has no known cause. This sample holds 150,000 to 200,000 clones; around 88% were observed only once. About 1.8% of the sample is in the top ten clones.

The sample was blood. This TCR was recovered from a man in his late teens or twenties in good health. This chain joins TRBV19 to TRBJ2-5; TRBD1 is a weak D gene call, 5 bases matching. The DNA sequence reads TGTGCCAGTAGCAACCAAGGGGTTTTGACCCAGTACTTC. Its protein product is CASSNQGVLTQYF.